This entry features one T cell receptor (beta chain) sequence. No antigen is known for it. No base qualities exist here, and no much larger clone lies one base off it. V was cut back by 0 bases and J by 2 bases, leaving a gap of 10 bases between them. Measured from the cysteine to the phenylalanine, the CDR3 is 15 residues long. CDR3 DNA only is kept here, 45 bases in frame from base 1. CDR1 and CDR2, looked up from the germline V gene, are SGDLS and YYNGEE. Donors were 30 to 45 systemically healthy Caucasian individuals from Russia aged roughly 6 to 95 years. Roughly 9 milliliters of peripheral blood were drawn from each donor into EDTA-treated Vacutainer tubes. Ficoll-Paque density-gradient centrifugation was used to isolate PBMCs, with at least 6 million obtained per sample. Trizol reagent was used to extract total RNA from the PBMCs, yielding at least 6 micrograms per sample. Naive CD45RAhigh/CD27high T cell percentages were measured by flow cytometry on a PBMC aliquot from every donor.

The data were obtained in a study of blood T cells in healthy people across ages (dated by TCRdb to the mid-2010s). General notes on the study: Template switching captured roughly one uniquely barcoded TCR beta cDNA molecule per two T cells in model experiments. The study measured age-related changes in TCR beta repertoire diversity using deep sequencing normalized with unique cDNA molecular identifiers. The study analyzed two additional independent replicas of 1 million unique cDNA reads from the same blood draw for two donors, one aged 18 to 30 and one aged 80 or older. To avoid experimental bias, donors of different ages were randomly spread across the sequencing lanes. The donors were split into four age groups: young (average around 16 years), middle-aged (roughly 39), aged (more than 55) and long-lived (more than 80). Here is what the overall study found, with its caveats: The long-lived group showed more naive CD4+ T cells, fewer expanded clones and increased TCR diversity than the aged group, suggesting age selection. Because donor CMV infection status was unknown, age-related changes in expanded clonotypes were potentially confounded. Observed TCR beta diversity per million T cells fell roughly linearly with age, and a significant reduction was already apparent by age about 38. The percentage of naive T cells measured by flow cytometry correlated strongly with observed TCR beta diversity. Conclusive comparison of naive and antigen-experienced compartments was prevented by the profiling of bulk unsorted PBMCs. Estimates of total diversity from one million sequenced T cells were regarded as lower bounds and underestimates.

The protocol used for the library was 5' RACE. Reads for this sample came from an Illumina HiSeq 2500. The second PCR ran for about 6 to 12 cycles and used a J-beta primer mix along with a sample-barcoded 5' primer. Each TCR beta cDNA molecule received a unique molecular identifier from a template-switch 5' adaptor carrying 12 random nucleotides. At least 2.5 million CDR3-containing paired-end reads were obtained from each sample. All of the RNA was converted into first-strand cDNA using the Mint cDNA synthesis kit, with a TRBC-specific oligonucleotide serving as the primer. Following uracil-DNA glycosylase treatment, all cDNA underwent a first 18-cycle PCR with the universal primers M1SS and BC2_uni_R. As for the original processing: Normalization of each sample was performed by random selection of 1 million high-quality reads, each carrying a distinct molecular identifier. Reads with shared molecular identifiers were discarded instead of being binned into consensus sequences. MiTCR, set to a Q25 quality threshold and the strictest error-elimination algorithm, was used for CDR3 identification, clonotype clustering and error correction. A nonparametric unseen species model using Euler transformation provided a lower-bound estimate of total TCR beta diversity. The public reads were reprocessed in TCRdb via fastp at Q25 and MiXCR, keeping in-frame beta chains. Rows with one shared CDR3 protein collapse into an entry with the most common genes and DNA. In this record, the V and J calls reflect TCRdb's handling and not the investigators' own analysis. The sample contains 600,000 to 1,000,000 distinct CDR3 sequences, roughly 50% of them found a single time. The ten largest account for over 20% of the sample.

The V gene is TRBV9 and the J gene is TRBJ2-3; TRBD2 might be the D gene, on 5 matching bases. This TCR was sampled from a man aged 25 to 40 in good health. Sequencing input: blood. The nucleotide sequence reads TGTGCCAGCAGCGTAGGTCACGGGAACACAGATACGCAGTATTTT. The translation is CASSVGHGNTDTQYF.